This is a list of T cell receptor beta chains from one sample in a study of blood T cell repertoires in COVID-19. Only in-frame clones appear in the TCRdb table, and some are missing; sequencing was by immunoSEQ multiplex PCR. This table holds approximately 37,000 clones, 70% to 90% found once. Sequencing input: peripheral blood. All receptors come from a man aged 35 to 55 with active COVID-19. CDR3s include the opening cysteine and the closing phenylalanine or tryptophan. A D gene is named only where the DNA matches it firmly. Where a row states a size, it is once, few, many or the class of an expanded clone; other rows omit it.

len	v_gene	abundance	j_gene	d_gene	CDR3aa	CDR3nt
15	TRBV6-4	.	TRBJ1-5	TRBD1	CASSPTGAENQPQHF	TGTGCCAGCAGTCCGACAGGGGCCGAAAATCAGCCCCAGCATTTT
15	TRBV3-1/TRBV3-2	.	TRBJ1-2	.	CASSRQRSSYYGYTF	TGTGCCAGCAGCCGCCAAAGGAGTTCCTACTATGGCTACACCTTC
15	TRBV7-2	.	TRBJ1-3	TRBD1	CASSLQGTIGNTIYF	TGTGCCAGCAGCCTACAGGGGACAATAGGAAACACCATATATTTT
18	TRBV30	few	TRBJ2-4	TRBD2	CAWSLGLAGTLAKNIQYF	TGTGCCTGGAGCCTCGGACTAGCGGGAACCTTAGCCAAAAACATTCAGTACTTC
14	TRBV2	.	TRBJ2-1	TRBD1	CASSDGTGGIEQFF	TGTGCCAGCAGTGACGGCACAGGGGGCATCGAGCAGTTCTTC
15	TRBV6-2/TRBV6-3	.	TRBJ2-6	TRBD1	CASSPDRAGANVLTF	TGTGCCAGCAGTCCAGACAGGGCAGGGGCCAACGTCCTGACTTTC
17	TRBV4-1	.	TRBJ2-7	TRBD2	CASSPSLTSGSSYEQYF	TGCGCCAGCAGCCCATCCCTGACTAGCGGGAGCTCCTACGAGCAGTACTTC
14	TRBV19	.	TRBJ1-1	TRBD1	CASTWTGLNTEAFF	TGTGCCAGCACCTGGACAGGGCTGAACACTGAAGCTTTCTTT
17	TRBV19	few	TRBJ1-5	.	CASSTNYRDLVDQPQHF	TGTGCCAGTAGTACAAATTACAGGGATTTGGTTGATCAGCCCCAGCATTTT
14	TRBV2	.	TRBJ2-7	.	CASSEGLEYYEQYF	TGTGCCAGCAGTGAAGGACTAGAGTACTACGAGCAGTACTTC
12	TRBV14	.	TRBJ2-7	.	CASGQISYEQYF	TGTGCCAGCGGACAGATTTCCTACGAGCAGTACTTC
16	TRBV6-5	.	TRBJ2-3	.	CASSYGQPLGTDTQYF	TGTGCCAGCAGTTACGGACAGCCTTTGGGGACAGATACGCAGTATTTT
14	TRBV5-1	.	TRBJ2-7	.	CASSLSGEIYEQYF	TGCGCCAGCAGCTTGAGTGGGGAGATTTACGAGCAGTACTTC
14	TRBV11-3	.	TRBJ2-3	.	CASSLGVGPDTQYF	TGTGCCAGCAGCTTAGGGGTTGGGCCAGATACGCAGTATTTT
15	TRBV7-8	.	TRBJ2-5	.	CASSSRGQRQETQYF	TGTGCCAGCAGCTCGAGAGGACAGCGCCAAGAGACCCAGTACTTC
11	TRBV28	.	TRBJ2-3	.	CASSFTDTQYF	TGTGCCAGCAGCTTCACAGATACGCAGTATTTT
11	TRBV25-1	.	TRBJ1-2	.	CASSESFGYTF	TGTGCCAGCAGTGAGTCGTTTGGCTACACCTTC
14	TRBV5-1	.	TRBJ2-7	.	CASSLDAHTYEQYF	TGCGCCAGCAGCTTGGACGCACATACCTACGAGCAGTACTTC
15	TRBV10-3	.	TRBJ2-2	TRBD1	CAISRQGRNTGELFF	TGTGCCATCAGTAGACAGGGACGGAACACCGGGGAGCTGTTTTTT
17	TRBV28	.	TRBJ1-5	TRBD1	CASSGQADAYSNQPQHF	TGTGCCAGCAGCGGACAGGCGGACGCGTATAGCAATCAGCCCCAGCATTTT
15	TRBV5-1	.	TRBJ2-1	.	CASSDFSGSYNEQFF	TGCGCCAGCAGCGACTTTAGCGGTTCCTACAATGAGCAGTTCTTC
14	TRBV7-4	.	TRBJ1-4	.	CASSSRDINEKLFF	TGTGCCAGCAGCTCCCGGGACATTAATGAAAAACTGTTTTTT
15	TRBV7-6	.	TRBJ1-2	.	CASSLVGGSHYGYTF	TGTGCCAGCAGCTTAGTTGGCGGCTCCCACTATGGCTACACCTTC
14	TRBV7-9	.	TRBJ2-1	TRBD1	CASSFGTDYNEQFF	TGTGCCAGCAGCTTCGGGACAGACTACAATGAGCAGTTCTTC
16	TRBV9	.	TRBJ2-2	TRBD2	CASSASLAGEDRELFF	TGTGCCAGCAGCGCGTCCCTAGCGGGAGAGGACCGGGAGCTGTTTTTT
15	TRBV5-1	.	TRBJ1-1	.	CASSVGREGRTEAFF	TGCGCCAGCAGCGTGGGACGGGAGGGGCGCACTGAAGCTTTCTTT
16	TRBV6-2/TRBV6-3	.	TRBJ1-3	.	CASSPVRDVVGNTIYF	TGTGCCAGCAGCCCCGTTCGGGATGTTGTAGGAAACACCATATATTTT
13	TRBV25-1	once	TRBJ1-5	.	CASSDRDNQPQHF	TGTGCCAGCAGTGACAGGGACAATCAGCCCCAGCATTTT
14	TRBV5-1	.	TRBJ2-7	TRBD1	CASSSGQELYEQYF	TGCGCCAGCAGCTCGGGACAGGAGCTTTACGAGCAGTACTTC
14	TRBV7-9	.	TRBJ2-7	TRBD1	CASSQRTGAYEQYF	TGTGCCAGCAGCCAGCGGACAGGGGCCTACGAGCAGTACTTC
13	TRBV7-2	.	TRBJ1-1	.	CASSVSGGTEAFF	TGTGCCAGCAGCGTAAGCGGGGGTACTGAAGCTTTCTTT
14	TRBV18	once	TRBJ1-1	.	CASSGGIGRTEAFF	TGTGCCAGCTCAGGTGGGATTGGGAGGACTGAAGCTTTCTTT
13	TRBV11-1	.	TRBJ2-1	TRBD2	CASSPGWEGEQFF	TGTGCCAGCAGCCCGGGTTGGGAGGGTGAGCAGTTCTTC
14	TRBV19	.	TRBJ2-3	.	CASSTGSSADTQYF	TGTGCCAGTAGTACAGGGTCGAGTGCAGATACGCAGTATTTT
14	TRBV2	few	TRBJ1-1	.	CASRLIPGNTEAFF	TGTGCCAGCAGACTTATTCCAGGGAACACTGAAGCTTTCTTT
16	TRBV19	.	TRBJ1-5	.	CASSIIGEEGNQPQHF	TGTGCCAGTAGTATTATAGGGGAGGAGGGCAATCAGCCCCAGCATTTT
16	TRBV19	once	TRBJ1-5	TRBD1	CASSDRGSSFNQPQHF	TGTGCCAGTAGCGACAGGGGATCAAGTTTTAATCAGCCCCAGCATTTT
16	TRBV19	.	TRBJ2-1	TRBD2	CASSLLAGGGNNEQFF	TGTGCCAGTAGTCTATTAGCGGGAGGGGGGAACAATGAGCAGTTCTTC
14	TRBV4-1	.	TRBJ2-4	.	CASSQEAGWNIQYF	TGCGCCAGCAGCCAAGAGGCAGGGTGGAACATTCAGTACTTC
15	TRBV10-2	.	TRBJ1-1	.	CASSGRKTEASEAFF	TGCGCCAGCAGTGGAAGAAAGACAGAAGCCTCTGAAGCTTTCTTT
14	TRBV29-1	few	TRBJ2-2	.	CSVDGGRNTGELFF	TGCAGCGTTGATGGGGGGAGGAACACCGGGGAGCTGTTTTTT
15	TRBV11-3	.	TRBJ2-5	TRBD2	CASSLDAGAQETQYF	TGTGCCAGCAGCTTAGACGCGGGAGCCCAAGAGACCCAGTACTTC
16	TRBV30	.	TRBJ2-7	TRBD1	CAWSVRIGQGKYEQYF	TGTGCCTGGAGTGTACGAATTGGACAGGGGAAATACGAGCAGTACTTC
16	TRBV5-5	.	TRBJ2-3	.	CASSYPGTLSTDTQYF	TGTGCCAGCAGCTACCCCGGGACACTAAGCACAGATACGCAGTATTTT
14	TRBV9	.	TRBJ2-2	TRBD2	CASSAGLATGELFF	TGTGCCAGCAGCGCGGGACTAGCGACCGGGGAGCTGTTTTTT
15	TRBV4-2	.	TRBJ2-7	TRBD2	CASSQDQAGGREQYF	TGTGCCAGCAGCCAAGATCAGGCGGGAGGGCGGGAGCAGTACTTC
15	TRBV3-1/TRBV3-2	few	TRBJ2-7	.	CASSLGGYTDYEQYF	TGTGCCAGCAGCCTAGGGGGATACACAGACTACGAGCAGTACTTC
14	TRBV4-1	once	TRBJ2-5	.	CASSQDPLSETQYF	TGCGCCAGCAGCCAAGACCCCCTCTCAGAGACCCAGTACTTC
13	TRBV7-8	.	TRBJ1-2	.	CASSWGGSLDYTF	TGTGCCAGCAGCTGGGGGGGGAGTCTGGACTACACCTTC
16	TRBV28	once	TRBJ2-3	TRBD2	CASSLSGREGGDTQYF	TGTGCCAGCAGTTTATCGGGGCGGGAGGGCGGAGATACGCAGTATTTT
16	TRBV18	.	TRBJ2-1	.	CASSPLRVGSGNEQFF	TGTGCCAGCTCACCCCTTAGAGTTGGTAGCGGCAATGAGCAGTTCTTC
17	TRBV27	few	TRBJ1-2	.	CASSLSKTRSFNYGYTF	TGTGCCAGCAGTTTATCGAAGACCAGGTCCTTTAACTATGGCTACACCTTC